These 27 T cell receptor beta chains originate from one sample sequenced in a study of cytomegalovirus exposure and HLA in healthy donors. Amplification used 60 Vbeta primers and 13 Jbeta primers. Method: immunoSEQ multiplex PCR; TCRdb's copy keeps in-frame clones and lacks some. The sample lists some 180,000 clones, about 85% occurring once. The sample consisted of PBMCs. The receptors shown here come from a boy aged 2 to 9 in good health and CMV-seronegative.

V usage is TRBV18 and J usage is TRBJ1-1; a weak D match, TRBD1 (5 bases). The CDR3 is 15 residues long. Per the germline V gene, CDR1 is KGHSH and CDR2 is LQKENI. Between the trimmed V and J ends, which lost 1 base and 4 bases, there was a span of 13 bases. The CDR3 loop reads CASSPQDGGFTEAFF. Here the CDR3 DNA reads TGTGCCAGCTCACCACAAGACGGGGGATTCACTGAAGCTTTCTTT.

The chain uses TRBV27 and TRBJ2-1; the match to TRBD2 covers 7 bases. CDR1 and CDR2 from the germline V gene are MNHEY and SMNVEV (reference sequence). The CDR3 runs 15 residues. Trimming removed 7 bases from V and 4 bases from J; junction bases left unmatched: 10. The CDR3 spells CASKHRDYPYNEQFF. CDR3 bases: TGTGCCAGCAAGCACCGGGACTACCCGTACAATGAGCAGTTCTTC.

This rearrangement joins TRBV2 to TRBJ1-2; D call uncertain. Trimming left V 8 bases short and J 4 bases short, with 11 bases between. This CDR3 is built from 12 residues. Germline CDR1 SNHLY, CDR2 FYNNEI. The CDR3 loop reads CASPAAVYGYTF. The CDR3 nucleotides are TGTGCCAGCCCCGCGGCAGTCTATGGCTACACCTTC.

The chain carries TRBV7-6 and TRBJ2-3; 7 bases map to TRBD2. This CDR3 comprises 17 residues. V lost 1 base to trimming and J lost 0 bases; unmatched junction nucleotides: 7. CDR1 is SGHVS, CDR2 FNYEAQ, per germline. The CDR3 bases are TGTGCCAGCAGCTTAGAGGCTAGCGGAGCAAGCACAGATACGCAGTATTTT. This sequence encodes CASSLEASGASTDTQYF.

V and J are TRBV5-1 and TRBJ1-5; no reliable D call. V gave up 4 bases and J gave up 4 bases, with 15 bases separating them. Germline assignment: CDR1 SGHRS and CDR2 YFSETQ. This CDR3 is built from 15 residues. The CDR3 spells CASSPAGQKNQPQHF. CDR3 nucleotide sequence: TGCGCCAGCAGCCCCGCGGGCCAGAAGAATCAGCCCCAGCATTTT.

As regards this clone: One junction end does not reproduce the germline sequence, and a read error may be involved. The chain couples TRBV7-9 to TRBJ2-3, with D possibly matching TRBD2 (8 bases). The germline CDR1 and CDR2 sequences are SEHNR and FQNEAQ (reference sequence). The CDR3 loop spans 16 amino acids. The CDR3 bases are TGTTCCAGCAGGGGGTCACTAGCGGATAGCACAGATACGCAGTATTTT. This gives the protein CSSRGSLADSTDTQYF.

The sample holds one count of this clone. The chain recombines TRBV2 with TRBJ1-5; 7 bases match TRBD1. V shed 2 bases and J 9 bases; nucleotides not matched to a gene: 10. The CDR3 is 15 amino acids. Germline V lookup: CDR1 SNHLY, CDR2 FYNNEI. DNA for the CDR3: TGTGCCAGCAGTGAAAAGGGGGCGAGCGGTGTGCCCCAGCATTTT. It specifies CASSEKGASGVPQHF.

This rearrangement joins TRBV9 to TRBJ2-7; 15 nucleotides line up with TRBD2. Germline V gives CDR1 SGDLS, CDR2 YYNGEE. This CDR3 spans 17 amino acids. V dropped 3 bases and J dropped 2; count of bases not matched to a gene: 6. CDR3 coding DNA: TGTGCCAGCAGCGGGGGACTAGCGGGAGGAGGAGCCTACGAGCAGTACTTC. It yields the protein CASSGGLAGGGAYEQYF.

The genes are TRBV10-2 and TRBJ1-5; tentatively, D is TRBD1 (6 bases). V dropped 2 bases and J dropped 6 bases, with 23 bases sitting between them. The CDR3 has 18 residues. The germline V gene encodes CDR1 WSHSY and CDR2 SAAADI. CDR3 region: CASSEPPSRGGVGQPQHF. The CDR3 DNA follows: TGCGCCAGCAGTGAGCCTCCCTCCAGGGGTGGCGTCGGTCAGCCCCAGCATTTT.

The rearrangement joins TRBV11-2 to TRBJ1-3; TRBD1 might be the D (6 bases). Trimming took off 5 bases at V and 3 bases at J, with 11 bases between the two ends. CDR3 length equals 14 residues. The germline V gene has CDR1 SGHAT and CDR2 FQNNGV. CDR3 DNA: TGTGCCAGCAGCCCGAAGACAGGTGGAAACACCATATATTTT. Translating it yields CASSPKTGGNTIYF.

V gene TRBV27 combines with J gene TRBJ1-2, with TRBD1 matching over 8 bases. V lost 3 bases to trimming and J lost 7 bases; unmatched junction nucleotides: 7. This CDR3 has 14 residues. Germline-derived CDR1 and CDR2 are MNHEY and SMNVEV (reference sequence). The CDR3 here is CASSFGQGTVGYTF. The CDR3 coding sequence is TGTGCCAGCAGTTTCGGACAGGGAACGGTTGGCTACACCTTC.

The chain uses TRBV27 and TRBJ2-2, with D possibly TRBD2 on 6 matching bases. From germline, CDR1 is MNHEY and CDR2 SMNVEV (reference sequence). CDR3 length: 15 residues. V was trimmed by 5 bases and J by 8 bases, leaving 18 bases between them. In nucleotides, the CDR3 is TGTGCCAGCAGTCCCCAGGGACTCGCTCGGGGGGAGCTGTTTTTT. It yields the protein CASSPQGLARGELFF.

The V and J genes are TRBV19 and TRBJ2-3, with D perhaps matching TRBD2 (7 bases). The V and J ends lost 1 base and 1 base respectively, with 12 bases between them. The CDR3 runs to 16 residues. Germline V gives CDR1 LNHDA, CDR2 SQIVND (reference sequence). The DNA for the CDR3 is TGTGCCAGTAGTATAGTGGGGGGGCTTGGCACAGATACGCAGTATTTT. It is translated as CASSIVGGLGTDTQYF.

This sequence joins TRBV6-5 and TRBJ1-1; 9 bases map to TRBD1. The CDR3 runs to 15 residues. Germline CDR1 is MNHEY and CDR2 is SVGAGI. The J segment lost 1 base and the V segment lost 5 bases, leaving 5 bases of the junction unmatched. DNA for the CDR3: TGTGCCAGCAGTACACCGGGACAGGGGAACACTGAAGCTTTCTTT. Encoded protein: CASSTPGQGNTEAFF.

The rearrangement uses TRBV30 and TRBJ2-1; 7 nucleotides line up with TRBD1. J lost 6 bases, V lost 8 bases, and 4 bases had no gene match. The CDR3 spans 11 residues. Germline loops: CDR1 GTSNPN, CDR2 SVGIG (reference sequence). In DNA, the CDR3 is TGTGCCCTTCCAGGGGGCAATGAGCAGTTCTTC. Its translation: CALPGGNEQFF.

This chain joins TRBV28 and TRBJ2-5; 9 bases map to TRBD2. V trimming: 3 bases; J trimming: 2 bases; junction bases outside the gene matches: 7. Germline CDR1 is MDHEN and CDR2 is SYDVKM. The length of the CDR3 is 16 residues. The CDR3 nucleotides read TGTGCCAGCAGTTTTCTCCTAGCGGGGCGGCAAGAGACCCAGTACTTC. Its protein is CASSFLLAGRQETQYF.

This clone occurred a few times. The chain joins TRBV7-2 to TRBJ1-1; no clear D gene. Germline V CDR1 and CDR2: SGHTA, FQGNSA. The length of the CDR3 is 13 residues. Deletions cut 3 bases from V and 7 bases from J, with 12 bases between. CDR3 DNA: TGTGCCAGCAGCTTCGGAGGGATCTATGAAGCTTTCTTT. Protein sequence: CASSFGGIYEAFF.

Note on this clone: Sequence at one end of the junction differs from germline and may be a read error. This chain links TRBV7-9 with TRBJ1-1; 7 nucleotides agree with TRBD1. The germline V gene has CDR1 SEHNR and CDR2 FQNEAQ (reference sequence). The CDR3 spans 14 residues. The CDR3 nucleotides are TGTTCCAGCAGCCTCCGACAGGGAGACACTGAAGCTTTCTTT. Protein sequence: CSSSLRQGDTEAFF.

The V and J genes are TRBV7-2 and TRBJ1-6; D gene ambiguous. The germline CDR1 and CDR2 sequences are SGHTA and FQGNSA. V lost 6 bases, J lost 7 bases, and 16 bases lay in between. This CDR3 is 15 amino acids long. CDR3 sequence: CASSYLGVPNSPLHF. CDR3 nucleotides: TGTGCCAGCAGTTACCTCGGGGTACCAAATTCACCCCTCCACTTT. Together with reference TRBV7-2 and TRBJ1-6, the CDR3 gives the full variable domain: GAGVSQSPSNKVTEKGKDVELRCDPISGHTALYWYRQSLGQGLEFLIYFQGNSAPDKSGLPSDRFSAERTGGSVSTLTIQRTQQEDSAVYLCASSYLGVPNSPLHFGNGTRLTVT.

The rearrangement joins TRBV7-6 to TRBJ1-1, with D perhaps TRBD1 (6 bases). The CDR3 runs to 14 residues. The germline V gene has CDR1 SGHVS and CDR2 FNYEAQ. Trimming took 7 bases from V and 4 from J, leaving 16 bases between them. The CDR3 here is CASTKIPRGTEAFF. The CDR3 nucleotides are TGTGCCAGCACCAAGATCCCCAGGGGCACTGAAGCTTTCTTT.

The rearrangement joins TRBV28 to TRBJ1-5; D unresolved. Germline CDR1 MDHEN, CDR2 SYDVKM. V dropped 6 bases and J dropped 3 bases, with 6 bases sitting between them. The CDR3 spans 12 residues. CDR3 sequence: CASRQVNQPQHF. In DNA, the CDR3 is TGTGCCAGCAGGCAGGTCAATCAGCCCCAGCATTTT.

The rearrangement uses TRBV10-2 and TRBJ2-7, with D perhaps matching TRBD1 (5 bases). V gave up 10 bases and J gave up 5 bases, with 15 bases separating them. The CDR3 consists of 12 residues. Per the germline V gene, CDR1 is WSHSY and CDR2 is SAAADI. CDR3 in DNA: TGCGCCACCAAGCAGGGCTACCACGAGCAGTACTTC. This encodes CATKQGYHEQYF.

The sample holds one count of this clone. The chain is built from TRBV9 and TRBJ2-1, with 10 positions matching TRBD2. After removal of 0 bases from V and 6 bases from J, the junction contained 12 bases not matched to a gene. This CDR3 is built from 18 residues. Germline values: CDR1 SGDLS, CDR2 YYNGEE. The CDR3 coding sequence is TGTGCCAGCAGCGTAGGCCGGGGTAGGACTAGCGGACTCAATGAGCAGTTCTTC. Translation: CASSVGRGRTSGLNEQFF.

This chain links TRBV6-4 with TRBJ2-3; 8 bases match TRBD2. CDR1 is MRHNA and CDR2 is SNTAGT in the germline V gene. The V and J ends lost 4 bases and 2 bases, in that order; junction bases with no gene match: 5. The CDR3 covers 15 residues. CDR3 nucleotides: TGTGCCAGCAGTGGCACTAGCGGAGACACAGATACGCAGTATTTT. Amino acids: CASSGTSGDTDTQYF.

The chain carries TRBV28 and TRBJ1-4; unclear D gene. V lost 3 bases and J 1 base, leaving 15 bases between the germline ends. CDR3 length equals 17 residues. From germline, CDR1 is MDHEN and CDR2 SYDVKM. This chain's CDR3 is CASSFSPPGRTNEKLFF. The CDR3 bases are TGTGCCAGCAGTTTTTCCCCGCCAGGCAGAACTAATGAAAAACTGTTTTTT.

The rearrangement uses TRBV30 and TRBJ1-1, with D possibly TRBD1 on 5 matching bases. Germline V gives CDR1 GTSNPN, CDR2 SVGIG (reference sequence). The CDR3 extends over 13 amino acids. Deletions cut 0 bases from V and 11 bases from J, with 16 bases between. The CDR3 region has the DNA TGTGCCTGGAGTGTTCTCATCGGGGGTGAGGCTTTCTTT. It translates to CAWSVLIGGEAFF.

J is TRBJ2-1 and V is TRBV4-1; 9 bases are shared with TRBD1. After removal of 2 bases from V and 10 bases from J, the junction contained 15 bases not matched to a gene. CDR1 is MGHRA and CDR2 is YSYEKL in the germline V gene. The CDR3 loop spans 17 amino acids. CDR3 in amino acids: CASSQRIPGQGIGEQFF. The CDR3, as DNA: TGCGCCAGCAGCCAACGAATTCCGGGACAGGGAATAGGCGAGCAGTTCTTC.